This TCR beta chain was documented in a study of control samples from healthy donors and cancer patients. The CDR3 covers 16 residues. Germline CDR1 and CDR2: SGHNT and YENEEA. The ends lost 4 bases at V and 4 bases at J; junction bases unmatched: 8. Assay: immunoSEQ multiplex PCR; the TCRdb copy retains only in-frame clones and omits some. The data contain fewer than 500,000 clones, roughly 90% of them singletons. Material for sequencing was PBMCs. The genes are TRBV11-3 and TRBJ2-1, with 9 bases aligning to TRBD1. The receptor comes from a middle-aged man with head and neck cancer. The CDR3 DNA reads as TGTGCCAGCAGCTCGGCTGGGACAGGGAATTACAATGAGCAGTTCTTC. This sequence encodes CASSSAGTGNYNEQFF.